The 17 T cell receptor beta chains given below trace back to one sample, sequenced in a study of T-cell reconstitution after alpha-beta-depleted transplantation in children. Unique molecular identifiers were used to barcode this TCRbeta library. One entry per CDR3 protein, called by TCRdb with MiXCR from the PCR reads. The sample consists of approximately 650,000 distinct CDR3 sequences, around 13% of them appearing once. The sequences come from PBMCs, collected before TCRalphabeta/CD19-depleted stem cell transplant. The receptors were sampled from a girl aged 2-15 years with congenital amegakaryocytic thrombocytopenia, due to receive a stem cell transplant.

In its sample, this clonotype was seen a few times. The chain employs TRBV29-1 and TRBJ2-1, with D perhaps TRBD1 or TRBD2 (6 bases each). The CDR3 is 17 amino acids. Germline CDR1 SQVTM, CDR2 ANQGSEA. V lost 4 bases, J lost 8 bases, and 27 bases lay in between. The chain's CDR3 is CSVVRGGDILSWDEQFF. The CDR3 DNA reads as TGCAGCGTTGTTCGTGGCGGGGACATCTTGAGTTGGGATGAGCAGTTCTTC.

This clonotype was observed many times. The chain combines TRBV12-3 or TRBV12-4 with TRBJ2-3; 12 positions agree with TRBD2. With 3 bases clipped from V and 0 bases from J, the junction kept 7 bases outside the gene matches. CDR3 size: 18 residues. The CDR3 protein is CASSFLTSGRISTDTQYF. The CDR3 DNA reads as TGTGCCAGCAGTTTCCTGACTAGCGGGAGAATAAGCACAGATACGCAGTATTTT.

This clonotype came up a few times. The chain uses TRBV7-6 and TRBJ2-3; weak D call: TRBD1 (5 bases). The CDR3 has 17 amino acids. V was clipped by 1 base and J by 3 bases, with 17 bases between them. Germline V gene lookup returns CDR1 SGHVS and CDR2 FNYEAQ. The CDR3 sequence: CASSLVYPRAGTDTQYF. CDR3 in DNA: TGTGCCAGCAGCTTAGTATATCCCAGGGCCGGGACAGATACGCAGTATTTT.

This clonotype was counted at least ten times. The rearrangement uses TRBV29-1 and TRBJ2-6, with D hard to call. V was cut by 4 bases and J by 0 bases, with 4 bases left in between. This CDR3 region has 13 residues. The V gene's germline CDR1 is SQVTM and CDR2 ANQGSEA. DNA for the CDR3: TGCAGCGTTGGAAACTCTGGGGCCAACGTCCTGACTTTC. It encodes CSVGNSGANVLTF.

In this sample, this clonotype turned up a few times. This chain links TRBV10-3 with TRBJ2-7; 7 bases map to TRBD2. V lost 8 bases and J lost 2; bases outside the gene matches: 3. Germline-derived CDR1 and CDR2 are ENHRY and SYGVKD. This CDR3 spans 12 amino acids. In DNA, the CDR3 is TGTGCCATCGCAGCGGGGACCTACGAGCAGTACTTC. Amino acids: CAIAAGTYEQYF.

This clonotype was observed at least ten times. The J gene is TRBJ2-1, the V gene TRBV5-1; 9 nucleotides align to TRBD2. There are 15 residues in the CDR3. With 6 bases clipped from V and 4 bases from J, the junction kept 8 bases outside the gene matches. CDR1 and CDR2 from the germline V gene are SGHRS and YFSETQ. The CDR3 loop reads CASNSRAGGYNEQFF. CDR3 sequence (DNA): TGCGCCAGCAACTCCCGAGCGGGAGGTTACAATGAGCAGTTCTTC.

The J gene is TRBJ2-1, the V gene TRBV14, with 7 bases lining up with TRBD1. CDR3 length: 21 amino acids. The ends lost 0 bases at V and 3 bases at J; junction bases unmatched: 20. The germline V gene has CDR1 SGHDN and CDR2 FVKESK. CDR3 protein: CASSQDLWTGHFPLDYNEQFF. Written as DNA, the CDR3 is TGTGCCAGCAGCCAAGATCTTTGGACAGGTCATTTTCCCCTTGACTACAATGAGCAGTTCTTC.

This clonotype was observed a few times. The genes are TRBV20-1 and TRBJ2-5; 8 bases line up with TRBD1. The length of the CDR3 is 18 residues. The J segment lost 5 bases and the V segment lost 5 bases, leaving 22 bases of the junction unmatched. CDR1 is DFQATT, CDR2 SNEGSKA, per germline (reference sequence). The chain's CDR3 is CSAATWLAGGGLGETQYF. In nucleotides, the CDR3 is TGCAGTGCTGCCACTTGGCTGGCAGGGGGCGGATTGGGGGAGACCCAGTACTTC.

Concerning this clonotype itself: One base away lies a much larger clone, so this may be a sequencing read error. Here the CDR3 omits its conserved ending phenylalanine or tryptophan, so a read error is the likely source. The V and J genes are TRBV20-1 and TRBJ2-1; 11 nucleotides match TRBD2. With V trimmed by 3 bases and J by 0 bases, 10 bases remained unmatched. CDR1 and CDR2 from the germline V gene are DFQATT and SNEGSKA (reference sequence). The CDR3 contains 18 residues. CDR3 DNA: TGCAGTGCTAGCGTGGCTAGCGGGAGGCACATCTCCTACAATGAGCAGTTCTCC. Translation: CSASVASGRHISYNEQFS.

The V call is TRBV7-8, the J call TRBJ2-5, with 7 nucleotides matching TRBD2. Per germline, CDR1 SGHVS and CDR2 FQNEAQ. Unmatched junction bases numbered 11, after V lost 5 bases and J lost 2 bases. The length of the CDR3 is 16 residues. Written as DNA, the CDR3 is TGTGCCAGCAGCCCCCGGGGGAGCGGGGCACAAGAGACCCAGTACTTC. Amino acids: CASSPRGSGAQETQYF. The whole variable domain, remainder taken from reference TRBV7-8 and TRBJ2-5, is GAGVSQSPRYKVAKRGQDVALRCDPISGHVSLFWYQQALGQGPEFLTYFQNEAQLDKSGLPSDRFFAERPEGSVSTLKIQRTQQEDSAVYLCASSPRGSGAQETQYFGPGTRLLVL.

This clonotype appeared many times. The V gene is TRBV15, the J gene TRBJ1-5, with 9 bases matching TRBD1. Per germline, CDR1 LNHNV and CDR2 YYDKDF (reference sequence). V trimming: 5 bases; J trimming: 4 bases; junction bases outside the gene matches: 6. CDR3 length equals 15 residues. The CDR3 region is CATSLTGTGNQPQHF. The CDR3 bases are TGTGCCACCAGCTTAACCGGGACAGGGAATCAGCCCCAGCATTTT. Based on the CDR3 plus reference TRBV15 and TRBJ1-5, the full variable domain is DAMVIQNPRYQVTQFGKPVTLSCSQTLNHNVMYWYQQKSSQAPKLLFHYYDKDFNNEADTPDNFQSRRPNTSFCFLDIRSPGLGDTAMYLCATSLTGTGNQPQHFGDGTRLSIL.

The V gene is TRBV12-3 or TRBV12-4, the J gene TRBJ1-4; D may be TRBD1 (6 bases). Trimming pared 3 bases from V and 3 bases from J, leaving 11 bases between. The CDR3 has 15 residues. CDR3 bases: TGTGCCAGCAGTTTCACCGCAGGGGCTAATGAAAAACTGTTTTTT. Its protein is CASSFTAGANEKLFF.

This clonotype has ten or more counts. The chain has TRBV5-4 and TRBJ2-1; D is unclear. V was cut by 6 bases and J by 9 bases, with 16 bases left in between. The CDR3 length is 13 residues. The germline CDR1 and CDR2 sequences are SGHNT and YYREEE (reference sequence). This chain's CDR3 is CASTPVMAGEQFF. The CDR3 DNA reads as TGTGCCAGCACGCCCGTCATGGCTGGTGAGCAGTTCTTC.

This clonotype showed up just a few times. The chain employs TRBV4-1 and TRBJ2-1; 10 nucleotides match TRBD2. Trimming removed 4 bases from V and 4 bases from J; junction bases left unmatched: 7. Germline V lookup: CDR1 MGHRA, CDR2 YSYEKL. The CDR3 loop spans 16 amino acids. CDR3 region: CASSPQLAGQYNEQFF. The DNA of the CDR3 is TGCGCCAGCAGCCCACAACTAGCGGGACAGTACAATGAGCAGTTCTTC.

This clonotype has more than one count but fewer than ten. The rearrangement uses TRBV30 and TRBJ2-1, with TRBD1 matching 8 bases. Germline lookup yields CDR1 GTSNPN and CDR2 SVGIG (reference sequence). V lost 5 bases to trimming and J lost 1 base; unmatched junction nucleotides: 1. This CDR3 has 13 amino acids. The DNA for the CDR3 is TGTGCCTGGGGGACAGGTTCCTACAATGAGCAGTTCTTC. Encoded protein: CAWGTGSYNEQFF.

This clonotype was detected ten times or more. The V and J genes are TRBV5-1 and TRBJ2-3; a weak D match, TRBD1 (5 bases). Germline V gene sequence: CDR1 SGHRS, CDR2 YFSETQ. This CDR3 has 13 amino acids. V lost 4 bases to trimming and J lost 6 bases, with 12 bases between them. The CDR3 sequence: CASSARRGDTQYF. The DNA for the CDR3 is TGCGCCAGCAGCGCCCGTAGGGGTGATACGCAGTATTTT.

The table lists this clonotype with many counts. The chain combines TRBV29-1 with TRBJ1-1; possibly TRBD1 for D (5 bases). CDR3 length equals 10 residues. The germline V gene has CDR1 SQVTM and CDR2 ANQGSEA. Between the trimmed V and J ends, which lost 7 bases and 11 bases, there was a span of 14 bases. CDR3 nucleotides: TGCAGCGCCGACAGCACCACGGCTTTCTTT. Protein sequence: CSADSTTAFF.